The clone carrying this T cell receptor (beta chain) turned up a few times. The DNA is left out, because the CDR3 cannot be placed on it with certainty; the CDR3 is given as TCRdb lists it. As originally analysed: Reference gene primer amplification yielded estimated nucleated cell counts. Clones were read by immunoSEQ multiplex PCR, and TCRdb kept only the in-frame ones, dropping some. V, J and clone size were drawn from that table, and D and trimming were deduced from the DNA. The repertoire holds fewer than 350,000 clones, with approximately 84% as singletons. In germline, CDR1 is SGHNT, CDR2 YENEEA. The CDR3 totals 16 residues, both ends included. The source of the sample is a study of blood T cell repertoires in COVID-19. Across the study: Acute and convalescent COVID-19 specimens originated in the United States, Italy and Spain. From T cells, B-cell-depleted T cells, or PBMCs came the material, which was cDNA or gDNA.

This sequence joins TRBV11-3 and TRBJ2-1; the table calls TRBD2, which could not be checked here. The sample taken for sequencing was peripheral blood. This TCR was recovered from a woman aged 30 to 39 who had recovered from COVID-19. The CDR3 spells CASSSSRGFGDNEQFF.